The present T cell receptor (beta chain) was sequenced within a study of cytomegalovirus exposure and HLA in healthy donors (dated by TCRdb to 2016 to 2017). A note on the overall study: An earlier analysis of several hundred of the donors reported 276 Gb of sequence data and roughly 110 million unique TCR beta sequences from 190 million or so T cells. A later analysis re-examined previously published TCR beta repertoires from around 670 donors and added high-resolution HLA genotyping to investigate patterns of TCR occurrence. Along with the approximately 700-subject first cohort, a separate validation cohort of over a hundred different subjects was used. To decide whether each TCR beta V gene segment behaved as functional or pseudogenic, an earlier analysis of some 600 of the donors relied on high-throughput TCR beta sequencing. The study aimed to test whether cataloging public T cell receptors could reveal signatures of past pathogen exposure. Both class I and class II loci were covered by HLA typing, at four-digit resolution. The study used immunosequencing to profile the T cell repertoires of under 700 subjects and linked those repertoires to cytomegalovirus serostatus. Across approximately 400 genotyped donors of the cohort, an average of about 240,000 unique TCR beta nucleotide sequences per donor were sequenced, and 15% to 20% of those sequences were non-productive. The study combined high-throughput TCR immunosequencing, statistical association of individual TCRs with disease status, and machine learning to predict cytomegalovirus infection status. Among the roughly 390 genotyped donors, approximately 81% belonged to the genetic ancestry cluster associated with self-reported Caucasian donors. The later analysis used no new phenotypic data to find candidate immune exposures, relying instead on TCR beta sequences and their occurrence across donors. A later genetic analysis used genome-wide SNP genotypes for about three fifths of the roughly 700 donors, treating that subset as a discovery cohort. Around 320 gigabases of sequencing data and tens of millions of unique TCR sequences were included in an early release covering 550 to 650 HLA-typed donors. Every discovery cohort repertoire had been produced on one sequencing platform. Typing coverage varied by locus: roughly 620-640 donors for A, B, C, DRB1 and DQB1; approximately 500 for DQA1; about 590 for DPA1; roughly 450 for DPB1. Donor age, sex, ethnicity and CMV serostatus were collected together with the repertoire data. Four or five DR-DQ haplotypes were handled as single units for association and clustering, since linkage in the cohort was strong.

Regarding this clone: The target of this receptor is not known. The record has no base qualities; no much larger clone is one base away.

CDR1 and CDR2 (DFQATT, SNEGSKA) derive from the germline V gene (reference sequence). Counted from cysteine to phenylalanine, this CDR3 has 11 amino acids. Of the read, only the CDR3 DNA is kept; its 33 bases are in frame from base 1. V loses 4 bases, J loses 7 bases, and the germline ends lie 10 bases apart. The cohort comprised approximately 700 healthy bone marrow donors. All cohort members were sampled while nominally healthy, although unrecorded immune exposures were likely present. The donor was CMV seronegative and was included in the group of 352 seronegative cohort members. Every donor gave a peripheral blood sample, and the peripheral blood mononuclear cells from that sample were used for TCR beta sequencing. The Qiagen DNeasy Blood Extraction Kit was used to extract genomic DNA from the blood cell samples. Here is what the overall study found, with its caveats: Most CMV-associated TCR beta chains appeared to be HLA-restricted in a later analysis, and the HLA associations seemed to be driven largely by CMV exposure. In a later genetic analysis, a missense DCLRE1C variant was associated with V-gene and J-gene trimming of TCR beta chains, and the association was replicated in an independent cohort. In vitro tests confirmed that a few of the cytomegalovirus-associated TCR beta chains recognize cytomegalovirus antigens. The sequencing pipeline was judged likely to have produced a cluster of highly shared sequence variants as a technical artifact. A further reported finding was that TCR beta sequences accurately predicted the HLA-A and HLA-B alleles for most subjects in the first cohort. An earlier analysis of some 590 of the donors showed that most TCR beta V segments appeared in productive rearrangements either about 87% or about 30% of the time, which broadly matched IMGT annotations. Linkage disequilibrium might explain the correlated functional status among segregating V segments, but an unknown experimental factor could not be excluded. In both the original and validation cohorts, the classifier was reported to diagnose cytomegalovirus status with high specificity and sensitivity. This cohort had only TCR beta chains sequenced, and the lack of alpha or paired-chain data limited which features could be detected. At a false discovery rate of 0.05, a later analysis linked 16,951 TCR beta sequences to specific HLA alleles. In a later genetic analysis, fewer N-insertions in productive TCRs were reported among donors in an Asian-associated ancestry cluster than the 666-donor mean. Several of the top co-occurrence clusters appeared to be linked to parvovirus B19, influenza, CMV and Epstein-Barr virus, according to a later analysis. In a later analysis, HLA-associated TCR beta chains showed more clonal expansion and lower generation probabilities than non-associated chains that were equally common. The earlier analysis of approximately 560 of the donors excluded some 15 rarely observed V segments, including chromosome 9 orphons, because counts were too low. Because HLA typing was unavailable for some donors at each locus, only the typed subset was used in association tests. Most TCR sequences were seen in very few donors, while some public TCRs were found in many individuals. According to a later analysis, TCR association rates differed among HLA loci, with DRB1 alleles showing the most associated TCRs and HLA-C alleles showing the fewest. For the cohort, immune exposure information was limited to CMV serostatus. Strong co-occurrence of HLA alleles, especially DR and DQ, made assigning TCR associations to individual alleles difficult. Because the 87-base-pair reads could not distinguish some IMGT-functional V segments, including TRBV6-2 and TRBV6-3, those segments were excluded. Presence/absence analyses assumed roughly uniform sequencing depth across donors, an assumption that may not hold. A total of fewer than 200 TCR beta chains were listed by the study as associated with cytomegalovirus. According to the authors, the approach could potentially be generalized to other disease states and immunological phenotypes.

Receptor libraries were prepared by the immunoSEQ multiplex PCR assay. For the multiplex PCR, a mixture combining 60 forward primers for TCR Vbeta segments and 13 reverse primers for TCR Jbeta segments was used. A multiplex PCR assay on genomic DNA amplified the CDR3 region of rearranged TCR beta genes. Amplified TCR beta libraries were sequenced as 87-base-pair reads on the Illumina HiSeq System. The original pipeline was this. A later analysis counted tens of millions of unique TCR beta chains across the 666 repertoires, and 9 million to 14 million of these chains were shared by at least two donors. A nearest-neighbor algorithm error-corrected the raw reads and collapsed the reads into unique sequences, merging closely related sequences to remove PCR and sequencing errors. V, D and J gene segments were assigned by aligning CDR3 sequences to IMGT reference sequences. For a sequence to be retained, a match of at least six nucleotides was required to both a V gene segment and a J gene segment. A rearrangement was called productive if the CDR3 had no stop codons and remained in frame with V and J, and every other rearrangement was called non-productive. Following IMGT convention, CDR3 was defined as the stretch from the second conserved V-encoded cysteine up to the conserved J-encoded phenylalanine. In an earlier analysis of approximately 500 of the donors, sequences lacking an unambiguous match to a single V gene segment were excluded. In an earlier analysis of approximately 610 of the donors, V segments were called functional above 56.7% productive rearrangements and were called segregating when the between-donor standard deviation exceeded 5%. A statistical classification framework was built to diagnose cytomegalovirus status from the catalog of TCR beta chain sequences. In a later analysis, TCR nucleotide sequences were compared against IMGT/GENE-DB human TR gene sequences so that V and J genes could be assigned. A later analysis assigned CDR3 sequences and most-parsimonious VDJ recombination scenarios with the TCRdist pipeline. In a later analysis, each TCR beta chain was defined by its CDR3 amino acid sequence together with its V-gene family, and reads without a unique V-gene family were excluded. In a later analysis, approximately 590 highly shared, low-generation-probability nucleotide sequences were removed to address suspected cross-contamination and a sequencing artifact. In a later analysis, a clonal expansion index for each public chain was calculated from normalized within-repertoire ranks of inferred template counts. In a later analysis, generation probabilities were computed using a VDJ recombination model fitted to out-of-frame rearrangements, and the results were checked against IGoR. A later analysis scored TCR-TCR, TCR-HLA and TCR-CMV co-occurrence with hypergeometric tests, applying a repertoire-size bias correction to TCR pairs. A later analysis estimated false discovery rates by permuting HLA or CMV assignments 20 times. In a later analysis, co-occurring TCRs were grouped using DBSCAN, with TCRdist sequence similarity added in when clustering inside HLA-allele-positive subsets. For co-occurrence clustering, repertoires with fewer than 30,000 or more than 120,000 public chains were excluded, along with several repertoires with anomalous nucleotide sharing. TCRdb limited this immuneACCESS table to in-frame rearrangements with V and J called. A share of clones is missing; checked studies link under half to unresolved V genes, and the rest is unexplained. Clone size and the V and J calls come from that table; the DNA yielded D and trimming. This sample holds 90,000 to 110,000 clones; about 70% were observed only once. Approximately 3% of the sample rests with the top ten.

The rearranged segments are TRBV20-1 and TRBJ2-5; the D gene is not confidently resolved. This TCR was recovered from a man under 40 in good health and CMV-seronegative. Sequencing was performed on PBMCs. The CDR3 is CSAMQEGTQYF. The sequenced DNA: TGCAGTGCTATGCAGGAAGGGACCCAGTACTTC.